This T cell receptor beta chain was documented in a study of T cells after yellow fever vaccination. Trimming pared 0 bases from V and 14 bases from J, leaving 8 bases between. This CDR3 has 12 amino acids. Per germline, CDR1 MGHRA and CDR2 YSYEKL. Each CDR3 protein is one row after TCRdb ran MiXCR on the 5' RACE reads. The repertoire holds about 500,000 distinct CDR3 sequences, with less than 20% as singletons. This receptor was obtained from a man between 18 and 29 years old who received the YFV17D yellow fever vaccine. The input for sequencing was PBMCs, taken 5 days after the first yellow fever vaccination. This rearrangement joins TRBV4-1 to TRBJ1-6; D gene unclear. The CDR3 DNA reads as TGCGCCAGCAGCCAAGAAGGGAGTACCCTCCACTTT. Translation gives CASSQEGSTLHF.